This TCR beta chain derives from a study of blood T cell repertoires in COVID-19. On the study more broadly: Specimens from acute and convalescent COVID-19 originated in the United States, Italy and Spain. The cDNA or gDNA used as material had been derived from T cells, B-cell-depleted T cells, or PBMCs.

Original processing notes: Scientists estimated how many nucleated cells there were by amplifying reference gene primers. Clones were sequenced by immunoSEQ multiplex PCR, and TCRdb holds only the in-frame ones, with some missing. V and J calls and clone size follow that table, whereas D and trimming were derived from the DNA. Of around 120,000 clones in the sample, roughly nine tenths were seen once. V shed 4 bases, J shed 2 bases, and the junction held 8 bases outside the gene matches. The CDR3 runs to 17 residues. The germline V gene has CDR1 SGHRS and CDR2 YFSETQ. This TCR was sampled from a man between 50 and 59 years old with active COVID-19. The sequenced sample was peripheral blood. The V call is TRBV5-1, the J call TRBJ2-5, with 13 nucleotides matching TRBD2. CDR3 nucleotide sequence: TGCGCCAGCAGCGTAGGACTAGCGGGAGTAGGACAAGAGACCCAGTACTTC. It codes for CASSVGLAGVGQETQYF.